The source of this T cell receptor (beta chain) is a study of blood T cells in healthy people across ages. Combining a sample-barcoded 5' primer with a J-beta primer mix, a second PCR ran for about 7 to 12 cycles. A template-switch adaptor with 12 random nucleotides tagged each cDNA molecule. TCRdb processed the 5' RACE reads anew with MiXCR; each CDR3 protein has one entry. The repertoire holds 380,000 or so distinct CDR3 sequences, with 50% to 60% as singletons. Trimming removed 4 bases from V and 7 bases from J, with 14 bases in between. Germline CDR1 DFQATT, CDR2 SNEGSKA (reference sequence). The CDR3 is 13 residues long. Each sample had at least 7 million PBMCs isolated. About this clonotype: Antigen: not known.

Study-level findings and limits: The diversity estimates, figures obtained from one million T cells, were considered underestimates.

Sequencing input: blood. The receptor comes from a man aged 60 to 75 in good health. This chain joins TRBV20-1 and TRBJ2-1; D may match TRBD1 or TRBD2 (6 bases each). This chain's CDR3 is CSAKGGQLNEQFF. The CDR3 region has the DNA TGCAGTGCTAAGGGGGGCCAGTTGAATGAGCAGTTCTTC.